The 7 T cell receptor beta chains in this list originate from one sample, sequenced in a study of identical twins. One entry per CDR3 protein results from TCRdb running MiXCR on the 5' RACE reads. This sample carries 450,000 to 600,000 distinct CDR3 sequences, more than 20% of them seen once, and the ten largest clones take 0.48%. The same data also contributed to another study, on yellow fever vaccine responses in identical twins.

Sample: CD4+ T cells sorted from blood. These receptors all stem from a woman younger than 30 in good health.

This clonotype was picked up a small number of times. The chain uses TRBV3-1 and TRBJ2-2; tentative D call: TRBD1 (5 bases). Germline CDR1 LGHDT, CDR2 YNNKEL (reference sequence). V gave up 4 bases and J gave up 6 bases, with 12 bases separating them. This CDR3 region has 14 residues. The CDR3 DNA follows: TGTGCCAGCAGCCCCTCAGGGTGGGCCGGGGAGCTGTTTTTT. It yields the protein CASSPSGWAGELFF.

This clonotype was picked up a small number of times. In nucleotides, the CDR3 is TGCAGTGCTAGAGCTAAATACAATGAGCAGTTCTTC. This translates into CSARAKYNEQFF. The chain combines TRBV20-1 with TRBJ2-1; D remains unclear. The CDR3 contains 12 residues. Germline CDR1 and CDR2: DFQATT and SNEGSKA (reference sequence). V shed 1 base and J shed 4 bases, with 5 bases lying between them.

This chain uses TRBV6-5 with TRBJ2-5; tentatively, D is TRBD1 (6 bases). Trimming took off 0 bases at V and 0 bases at J, with 8 bases between the two ends. This CDR3 has 15 amino acids. CDR1 is MNHEY and CDR2 is SVGAGI in the germline V gene. The CDR3 loop is CASSYSRDNQETQYF. The CDR3, as DNA: TGTGCCAGCAGTTACTCACGGGACAACCAAGAGACCCAGTACTTC.

This clonotype was counted ten times or more. This chain uses TRBV5-6 with TRBJ2-1, with D perhaps TRBD1 or TRBD2 (5 bases each). CDR1 SGHDT and CDR2 YYEEEE come from the germline V gene. Trimming cost V 4 bases and J 4 bases, with 15 bases left between them. This CDR3 has 15 amino acids. CDR3 region: CASSRRDQEYNEQFF. Written as DNA, the CDR3 is TGTGCCAGCAGCCGCCGGGACCAGGAGTACAATGAGCAGTTCTTC.

The chain carries TRBV5-1 and TRBJ2-7; perhaps TRBD2 as D (5 bases). The CDR3 runs 15 residues. Germline CDR1 and CDR2: SGHRS and YFSETQ. V was trimmed by 4 bases and J by 2 bases, leaving 16 bases between them. The chain's CDR3 is CASSKGAEGTYEQYV. The CDR3 DNA reads as TGCGCCAGCAGCAAAGGCGCTGAGGGAACCTACGAGCAGTACGTC.

This clonotype was seen a few times. The chain has TRBV5-1 and TRBJ2-1; D is possibly TRBD2 (6 bases). Germline-derived CDR1 and CDR2 are SGHRS and YFSETQ. The CDR3 is made up of 14 amino acids. The ends were cut back, 2 bases at V and 4 bases at J, with 10 bases in the middle. CDR3 sequence reads: CASSFLGGYNEQFF. In nucleotides, the CDR3 is TGCGCCAGCAGCTTCCTAGGAGGGTACAATGAGCAGTTCTTC.

The table lists this clonotype with a few counts. This chain connects TRBV12-3 or TRBV12-4 to TRBJ2-7; D unclear. V was cut by 3 bases and J by 2 bases, with 11 bases left in between. The CDR3 consists of 14 residues. Here the CDR3 reads CASSLRHYAYEQYF. CDR3 DNA: TGTGCCAGCAGTTTGAGACACTACGCCTACGAGCAGTACTTC.